This TCR beta chain is from a study of cytomegalovirus exposure and HLA in healthy donors. Findings and limits, study-wide: An analysis that came later showed most CMV-associated TCR beta chains appearing HLA-restricted.

The PCR was carried out with 60 Vbeta primers and 13 Jbeta primers. Profiled with immunoSEQ multiplex PCR; TCRdb holds only in-frame clones, not every one. The data contain 95,000 to 100,000 clones, about 80% of them singletons. The germline V and J ends were trimmed by 3 bases and 5 bases, with 11 bases remaining between them. This CDR3 comprises 13 residues. CDR1 is SGHRS and CDR2 is YFSETQ in the germline V gene. This clone was counted between two and nine times. Its antigen is unknown. The chain recombines TRBV5-1 with TRBJ1-1; D not resolved. This receptor was taken from a man aged 40-49 years in good health and CMV-seronegative. The source material was PBMCs. The DNA of the CDR3 is TGCGCCAGCAGCTCCTCACAGTGGACTGAAGCTTTCTTT. Protein product: CASSSSQWTEAFF. Full variable domain (missing parts from reference TRBV5-1 and TRBJ1-1): KAGVTQTPRYLIKTRGQQVTLSCSPISGHRSVSWYQQTPGQGLQFLFEYFSETQRNKGNFPGRFSGRQFSNSRSEMNVSTLELGDSALYLCASSSSQWTEAFFGQGTRLTVV.